Below are 21 T cell receptor beta chains sequenced from a single sample in a study of blood T cell repertoires in COVID-19 (dated by TCRdb to about 2020). Library creation used the immunoSEQ multiplex PCR assay. Not all clones reach the TCRdb copy of this immuneACCESS table, which keeps in-frame sequences only. Checked studies attribute under half of the gap to unresolved V genes and leave the rest unexplained. Here the sample has around 150,000 clones; almost 85% occur a single time. Of the sample, nearly 3.5% is held by the ten largest clones. Source material: PBMCs or T cells enriched from blood (not recorded which). Receptor source: a woman aged 45-65 years with acute COVID-19.

This clone has only a few counts. The chain is built from TRBV25-1 and TRBJ1-1, with D perhaps TRBD1 (6 bases). The germline V and J ends were trimmed by 5 bases and 4 bases, with 11 bases remaining between them. This CDR3 has 13 residues. CDR1 and CDR2 (germline): MGHDK, SYGVNS. This chain's CDR3 is CASSREGGTEAFF. The CDR3 DNA sequence: TGTGCCAGCAGTCGGGAGGGGGGCACTGAAGCTTTCTTT.

The chain employs TRBV3-1 (or the pseudogene TRBV3-2) and TRBJ2-2, with 14 bases that match TRBD2. The junction had 9 bases not matched to a gene; V was cut back by 7 bases and J by 5 bases. Germline CDR1 and CDR2: LGHDT and YNNKEL (reference sequence). The CDR3 sequence is 17 residues long. The CDR3 sequence: CASTPGLAGAQTGELFF. In nucleotides, the CDR3 is TGTGCCAGCACCCCGGGACTAGCGGGAGCTCAGACCGGGGAGCTGTTTTTT.

This clone was recorded only once. The rearrangement joins TRBV7-2 to TRBJ1-5; D unresolved. The CDR3 extends over 15 amino acids. Trimming removed 1 base from V and 2 bases from J, with 9 bases in between. Germline-derived CDR1 and CDR2 are SGHTA and FQGNSA. CDR3 bases: TGTGCCAGCAGCTTAGAGTTTTCAGGCAATCAGCCCCAGCATTTT. Protein: CASSLEFSGNQPQHF.

The chain has TRBV7-8 and TRBJ2-7, with TRBD1 identical over 7 bases. This CDR3 comprises 14 residues. Germline V gene sequence: CDR1 SGHVS, CDR2 FQNEAQ. With V trimmed by 7 bases and J by 6 bases, 12 bases remained unmatched. The CDR3 DNA is TGTGCCAGCACATCGGGTGACAGGGTGGGCGAGCAGTACTTC. Protein sequence: CASTSGDRVGEQYF.

This clone was detected once. The chain combines TRBV11-3 with TRBJ2-1; 7 nucleotides agree with TRBD1. With V trimmed by 0 bases and J by 6 bases, 2 bases remained unmatched. CDR3 size: 14 residues. CDR1 is SGHNT, CDR2 YENEEA, per germline. The CDR3 loop is CASSLDAGGNEQFF. CDR3 bases: TGTGCCAGCAGCTTAGATGCAGGGGGCAATGAGCAGTTCTTC. Full variable domain (rest looked up from reference TRBV11-3 and TRBJ2-1): EAGVVQSPRYKIIEKKQPVAFWCNPISGHNTLYWYLQNLGQGPELLIRYENEEAVDDSQLPKDRFSAERLKGVDSTLKIQPAELGDSAVYLCASSLDAGGNEQFFGPGTRLTVL.

The genes are TRBV11-2 and TRBJ2-1; possibly TRBD2 for D (6 bases). Trimming pared 0 bases from V and 6 bases from J, leaving 18 bases between. There are 17 residues in the CDR3. Germline loops: CDR1 SGHAT, CDR2 FQNNGV. In nucleotides, the CDR3 is TGTGCCAGCAGCTTAGATTTTCGGGAGTCCACGGGCAATGAGCAGTTCTTC. Encoded protein: CASSLDFRESTGNEQFF.

V and J are TRBV7-9 and TRBJ2-7; no clear D gene. Trimming pared 1 base from V and 3 bases from J, leaving 13 bases between. Germline V gene sequence: CDR1 SEHNR, CDR2 FQNEAQ (reference sequence). The CDR3 length is 15 residues. The CDR3 coding sequence is TGTGCCAGCAGCTTAGTTGAGGATATAATCTACGAGCAGTACTTC. Protein: CASSLVEDIIYEQYF. The complete variable domain, with remaining parts taken from reference TRBV7-9 and TRBJ2-7, reads DTGVSQNPRHKITKRGQNVTFRCDPISEHNRLYWYRQTLGQGPEFLTYFQNEAQLEKSRLLSDRFSAERPKGSFSTLEIQRTEQGDSAMYLCASSLVEDIIYEQYFGPGTRLTVT.

The chain links TRBV4-3 to TRBJ1-4; D remains unclear. The germline gives CDR1 LGHNA, CDR2 YSLEER. The CDR3 runs to 16 residues. With 2 bases removed from V and 8 bases from J, the gap between germline ends came to 18 bases. CDR3 nucleotides: TGCGCCAGCAGCCAACGACCGGGAGGTGAACACGAAAAACTGTTTTTT. This gives the protein CASSQRPGGEHEKLFF.

The chain couples TRBV6-5 to TRBJ2-2, with D tentatively TRBD1 (5 bases). The CDR3 runs to 13 residues. Germline CDR1 and CDR2: MNHEY and SVGAGI. Trimming shortened V by 8 bases and J by 2 bases, and 9 bases separated the two germline ends. CDR3 amino acids: CASPDRNTGELFF. Here the CDR3 DNA reads TGTGCCAGCCCTGACAGAAACACCGGGGAGCTGTTTTTT.

The rearrangement uses TRBV6-2 or TRBV6-3 and TRBJ2-1; 14 bases map to TRBD2. Germline V CDR1 and CDR2: MNHEY, SVGEGT. With 5 bases clipped from V and 11 bases from J, the junction kept 5 bases outside the gene matches. The CDR3 spans 14 residues. The CDR3: CASSTGLAGVQQFF. CDR3 nucleotide sequence: TGTGCCAGCAGTACGGGACTAGCGGGAGTTCAGCAGTTCTTC.

The chain recombines TRBV2 with TRBJ1-1, with D possibly matching TRBD1 (6 bases). Germline CDR1 and CDR2: SNHLY and FYNNEI. The V gene lost 3 bases and the J gene lost 4 bases, with 15 bases spanning the gap. The CDR3 length is 15 residues. CDR3 nucleotides: TGTGCCAGCAGTGATATGTCTGGGGGCCGCACTGAAGCTTTCTTT. This translates into CASSDMSGGRTEAFF.

The V and J genes are TRBV21-1 and TRBJ1-2. TRBV21-1 is termed a pseudogene. The CDR3 runs to 13 residues. The CDR3 spells CASSKVGTHGYTF. DNA of the CDR3: TGTGCCAGCAGCAAAGTCGGTACTCATGGCTACACCTTC.

The chain joins TRBV6-1 to TRBJ1-1, with D possibly being TRBD1 (6 bases). The V gene lost 3 bases and the J gene lost 4 bases, with 9 bases spanning the gap. CDR3 length: 13 amino acids. CDR1 MNHNS and CDR2 SASEGT come from the germline V gene. CDR3 amino acids: CASSDGTSTEAFF. DNA for the CDR3: TGTGCCAGCAGTGATGGGACATCCACTGAAGCTTTCTTT.

CDR3 amino acids: CASSVAAGMADTQYF. CDR3 DNA sequence: TGTGCCAGCAGCGTAGCGGCAGGGATGGCGGATACGCAGTATTTT. The chain employs TRBV9 and TRBJ2-3; D is perhaps TRBD1 (5 bases). Germline V gives CDR1 SGDLS, CDR2 YYNGEE. V lost 0 bases, J lost 6 bases, and 14 bases lay in between. The CDR3 covers 15 residues.

This sequence joins TRBV5-1 and TRBJ2-2; weak D call: TRBD2 (6 bases). Per the germline V gene, CDR1 is SGHRS and CDR2 is YFSETQ. The CDR3 is 14 residues long. V lost 4 bases, J lost 2 bases, and 9 bases lay in between. The CDR3 loop is CASSGGANTGELFF. CDR3 nucleotide sequence: TGCGCCAGCAGCGGAGGGGCCAACACCGGGGAGCTGTTTTTT.

This clone was seen many times. The V call is TRBV7-6, the J call TRBJ1-6; no clear D. V lost 3 bases and J 9 bases, leaving 6 bases between the germline ends. CDR3 length equals 12 residues. The V gene's germline CDR1 is SGHVS and CDR2 FNYEAQ. The DNA of the CDR3 is TGTGCCAGCAGCTTGGGGAGTTCACCCCTCCACTTT. It codes for CASSLGSSPLHF.

The genes are TRBV9 and TRBJ2-1; perhaps TRBD2 as D (5 bases). The V gene's germline CDR1 is SGDLS and CDR2 YYNGEE. Trimming left V 1 base short and J 4 bases short, with 15 bases between. CDR3 length: 16 residues. CDR3 amino acids: CASSVPSFSGYNEQFF. CDR3 coding DNA: TGTGCCAGCAGCGTACCTTCCTTTTCGGGATACAATGAGCAGTTCTTC.

The rearrangement uses TRBV11-3 and TRBJ2-1; TRBD1 agrees at 7 bases. V was pared by 4 bases and J by 12 bases, with 6 bases of the junction left unmatched. Per the germline V gene, CDR1 is SGHNT and CDR2 is YENEEA. The CDR3 covers 12 residues. CDR3 sequence reads: CASSSTGWGQFF. The CDR3 nucleotides read TGTGCCAGCAGCTCGACAGGGTGGGGGCAGTTCTTC.

V and J are TRBV30 and TRBJ2-3, with TRBD2 identical over 7 bases. The germline CDR1 and CDR2 sequences are GTSNPN and SVGIG (reference sequence). The CDR3 consists of 15 residues. The trim removed 3 bases at V and 6 bases at J, leaving 12 bases unmatched. The CDR3 nucleotides read TGTGCCTGGAGAGCTAGCGGCTCCCGTCCGGATACGCAGTATTTT. Residues: CAWRASGSRPDTQYF.

This chain connects TRBV2 to TRBJ2-7; 10 bases are a match to TRBD1. The V and J ends lost 5 bases and 7 bases, in that order; junction bases with no gene match: 8. The CDR3 is 14 amino acids. CDR1 and CDR2 from the germline V gene are SNHLY and FYNNEI. The CDR3: CASSSDRGLGEQYF. For the CDR3, the DNA is TGTGCCAGCAGTTCAGACAGGGGGCTTGGGGAGCAGTACTTC.

The chain combines TRBV2 with TRBJ1-2, with 7 bases identical to TRBD1. Unmatched junction bases numbered 9, after V lost 6 bases and J lost 8 bases. The CDR3 is made up of 13 amino acids. Looked up from germline, CDR1 is SNHLY and CDR2 is FYNNEI. This CDR3 is CASSVTGVGGYTF. CDR3 nucleotides: TGTGCCAGCAGCGTTACAGGGGTAGGCGGCTACACCTTC.